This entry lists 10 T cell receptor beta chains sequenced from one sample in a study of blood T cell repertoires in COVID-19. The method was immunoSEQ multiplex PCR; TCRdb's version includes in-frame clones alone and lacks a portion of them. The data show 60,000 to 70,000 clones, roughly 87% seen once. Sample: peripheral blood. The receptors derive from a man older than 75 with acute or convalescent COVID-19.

The CDR3 is CAISTGVVAGGRTDTQYF. The DNA of the CDR3 is TGTGCCATCAGCACAGGGGTAGTAGCGGGAGGGAGGACAGATACGCAGTATTTT. This chain links TRBV10-3 with TRBJ2-3; TRBD2 agrees at 11 bases. The V gene end was trimmed by 6 bases and the J gene end by 3 bases; junction bases not matched to a gene: 14. Germline V lookup: CDR1 ENHRY, CDR2 SYGVKD. This CDR3 comprises 18 residues.

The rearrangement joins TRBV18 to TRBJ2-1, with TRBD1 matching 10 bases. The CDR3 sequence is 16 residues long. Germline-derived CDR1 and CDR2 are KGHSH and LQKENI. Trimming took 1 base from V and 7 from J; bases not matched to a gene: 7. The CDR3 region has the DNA TGTGCCAGCTCACCACGCGGACAGGGGGGTAGGAATGAGCAGTTCTTC. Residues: CASSPRGQGGRNEQFF.

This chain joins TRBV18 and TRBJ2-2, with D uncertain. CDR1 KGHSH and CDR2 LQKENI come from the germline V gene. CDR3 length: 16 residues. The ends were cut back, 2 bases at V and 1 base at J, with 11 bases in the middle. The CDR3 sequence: CASSPALVGNTGELFF. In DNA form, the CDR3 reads TGTGCCAGCTCACCAGCACTGGTCGGGAACACCGGGGAGCTGTTTTTT.

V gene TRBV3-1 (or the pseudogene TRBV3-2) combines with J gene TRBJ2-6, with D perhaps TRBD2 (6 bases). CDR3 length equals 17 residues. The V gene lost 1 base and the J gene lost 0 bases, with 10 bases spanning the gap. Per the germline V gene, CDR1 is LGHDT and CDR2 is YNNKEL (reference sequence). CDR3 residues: CASSQGGLPSGANVLTF. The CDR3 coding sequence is TGTGCCAGCAGCCAAGGGGGACTGCCCTCTGGGGCCAACGTCCTGACTTTC.

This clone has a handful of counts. This CDR3 reads CASSLDSPGQGNTEAFF. CDR3 nucleotides: TGCGCCAGCAGCTTGGATTCCCCGGGACAGGGAAACACTGAAGCTTTCTTT. V gene TRBV5-1 combines with J gene TRBJ1-1; TRBD1 matches 9 bases. This CDR3 has 17 amino acids. Germline lookup yields CDR1 SGHRS and CDR2 YFSETQ. V lost 0 bases to trimming and J lost 2 bases; unmatched junction nucleotides: 8.

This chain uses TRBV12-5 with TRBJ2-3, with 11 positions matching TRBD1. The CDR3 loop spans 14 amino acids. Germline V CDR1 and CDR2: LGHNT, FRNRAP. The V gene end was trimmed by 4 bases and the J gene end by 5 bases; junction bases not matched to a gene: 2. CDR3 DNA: TGTGCTAGTGGTTCGGGACAGGGGGGAGATACGCAGTATTTT. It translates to CASGSGQGGDTQYF. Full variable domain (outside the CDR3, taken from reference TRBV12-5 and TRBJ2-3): DARVTQTPRHKVTEMGQEVTMRCQPILGHNTVFWYRQTMMQGLELLAYFRNRAPLDDSGMPKDRFSAEMPDATLATLKIQPSEPRDSAVYFCASGSGQGGDTQYFGPGTRLTVL.

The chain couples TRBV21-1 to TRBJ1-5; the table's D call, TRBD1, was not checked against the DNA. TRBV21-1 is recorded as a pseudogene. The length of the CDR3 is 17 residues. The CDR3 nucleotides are TGTGCCAGCAGCAGCAGAGGGGACAGGGAGAGCAATCAGCCCCAGCATTTT. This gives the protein CASSSRGDRESNQPQHF.

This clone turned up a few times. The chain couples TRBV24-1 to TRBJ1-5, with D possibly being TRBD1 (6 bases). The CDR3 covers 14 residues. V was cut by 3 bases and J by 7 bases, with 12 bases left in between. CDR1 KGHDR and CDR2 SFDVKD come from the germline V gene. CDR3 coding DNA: TGTGCCACCAGTGATAACCTAGGGGGACAGCCCCAGCATTTT. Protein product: CATSDNLGGQPQHF.

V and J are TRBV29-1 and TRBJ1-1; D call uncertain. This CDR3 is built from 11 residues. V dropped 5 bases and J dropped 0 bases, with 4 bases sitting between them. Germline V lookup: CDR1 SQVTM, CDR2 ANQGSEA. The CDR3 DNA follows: TGCAGCGTTACGGTGAACACTGAAGCTTTCTTT. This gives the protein CSVTVNTEAFF.

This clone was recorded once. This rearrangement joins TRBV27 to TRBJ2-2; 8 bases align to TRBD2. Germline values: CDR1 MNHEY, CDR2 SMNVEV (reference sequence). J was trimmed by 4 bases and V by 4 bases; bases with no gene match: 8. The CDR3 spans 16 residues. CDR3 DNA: TGTGCCAGCAGTTCCCTTGCGGGAGGAGTCACCGGGGAGCTGTTTTTT. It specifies CASSSLAGGVTGELFF.